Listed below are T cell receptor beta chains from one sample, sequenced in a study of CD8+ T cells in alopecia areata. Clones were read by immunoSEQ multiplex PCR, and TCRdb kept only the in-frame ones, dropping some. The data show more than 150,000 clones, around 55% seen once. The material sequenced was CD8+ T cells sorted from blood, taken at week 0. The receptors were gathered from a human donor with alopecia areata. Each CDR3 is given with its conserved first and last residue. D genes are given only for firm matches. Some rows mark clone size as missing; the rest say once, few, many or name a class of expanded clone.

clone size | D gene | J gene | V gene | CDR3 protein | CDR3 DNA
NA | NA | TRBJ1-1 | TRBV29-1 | CSVGLGPTEAFF | TGCAGCGTAGGACTCGGGCCCACTGAAGCTTTCTTT
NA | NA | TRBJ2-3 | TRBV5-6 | CASSFPTDTQYF | TGTGCCAGCAGCTTCCCTACAGATACGCAGTATTTT
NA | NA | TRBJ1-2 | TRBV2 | CASSDDDFLQSYGYTF | TGTGCCAGCAGTGACGATGATTTCCTACAGAGCTATGGCTACACCTTC
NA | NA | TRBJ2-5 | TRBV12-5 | CASAPDSHQETQYF | TGTGCTAGTGCCCCGGACAGCCACCAAGAGACCCAGTACTTC
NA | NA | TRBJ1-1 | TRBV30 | CAWSLGRYTEAFF | TGTGCCTGGAGTTTGGGAAGGTACACTGAAGCTTTCTTT
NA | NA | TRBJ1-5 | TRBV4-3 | CASSQDRTDNQPQHF | TGCGCCAGCAGCCAAGATAGGACAGACAATCAGCCCCAGCATTTT
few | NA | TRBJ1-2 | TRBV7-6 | CASSLGEGRDGYTF | TGTGCCAGCAGCTTAGGAGAGGGGAGGGATGGCTACACCTTC
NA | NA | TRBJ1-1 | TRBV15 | CATSSKRTTEAFF | TGTGCCACCAGCAGCAAACGTACCACTGAAGCTTTCTTT
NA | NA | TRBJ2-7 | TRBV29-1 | CSVETGSSSYEQYF | TGCAGCGTTGAAACCGGATCTTCCTCCTACGAGCAGTACTTC
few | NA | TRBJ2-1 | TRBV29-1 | CSAIRDSSYNEQFF | TGCAGCGCCATACGAGACAGCTCCTACAATGAGCAGTTCTTC
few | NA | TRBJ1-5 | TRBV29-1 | CSVEGRGNFHGQPQHF | TGCAGCGTTGAGGGCAGAGGGAATTTTCACGGTCAGCCCCAGCATTTT
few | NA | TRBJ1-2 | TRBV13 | CASKSGGLYGYTF | TGTGCCAGCAAGTCGGGAGGACTCTATGGCTACACCTTC
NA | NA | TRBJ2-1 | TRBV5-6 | CASGTNSRSNEQFF | TGTGCCAGCGGGACCAACTCTAGGTCCAATGAGCAGTTCTTC
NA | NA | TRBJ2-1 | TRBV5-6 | CASSLSSYNEQFF | TGTGCCAGCAGCTTGAGCTCCTACAATGAGCAGTTCTTC
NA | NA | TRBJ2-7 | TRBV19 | CATATETSYEQYF | TGTGCCACCGCCACAGAGACCTCCTACGAGCAGTACTTC
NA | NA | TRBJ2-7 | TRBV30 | CAWSVGQGGYEQYF | TGTGCCTGGAGTGTGGGGCAGGGAGGCTACGAGCAGTACTTC
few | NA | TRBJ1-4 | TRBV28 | CASSPSHGNEKLFF | TGTGCCAGCAGTCCGTCCCACGGGAATGAAAAACTGTTTTTT
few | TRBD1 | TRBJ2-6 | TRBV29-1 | CSVEDRLGTGGLGANVLTF | TGCAGCGTTGAAGATCGGTTGGGGACAGGGGGGCTTGGGGCCAACGTCCTGACTTTC
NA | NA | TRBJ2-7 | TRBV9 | CASSGGNEQYF | TGTGCCAGCAGCGGTGGGAACGAGCAGTACTTC
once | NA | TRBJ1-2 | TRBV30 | CAWMRGINYGYTF | TGTGCCTGGATGAGGGGGATAAACTATGGCTACACCTTC
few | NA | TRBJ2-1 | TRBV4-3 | CASSQETDNEQFF | TGCGCCAGCAGCCAAGAGACAGACAATGAGCAGTTCTTC
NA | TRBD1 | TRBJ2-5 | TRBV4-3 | CASSLTAGGSQETQYF | TGCGCCAGCAGCCTAACCGCAGGGGGTTCCCAAGAGACCCAGTACTTC
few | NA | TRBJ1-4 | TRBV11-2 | CASSLEGKLFF | TGTGCCAGCAGCTTAGAAGGAAAACTGTTTTTT
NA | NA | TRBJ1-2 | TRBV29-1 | CSVRRAQVNGYTF | TGCAGCGTTCGAAGGGCACAGGTTAATGGCTACACCTTC
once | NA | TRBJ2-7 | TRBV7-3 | CASSPQGDSGTPIYEQYF | TGTGCCAGCAGCCCCCAGGGCGACAGCGGGACACCAATCTACGAGCAGTACTTC
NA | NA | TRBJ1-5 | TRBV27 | CASRPDRYSNQPQHF | TGTGCCAGCAGACCCGACAGATATAGCAATCAGCCCCAGCATTTT
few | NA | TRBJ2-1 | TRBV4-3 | CASSQDVIYNEQFF | TGCGCCAGCAGCCAAGATGTGATTTACAATGAGCAGTTCTTC
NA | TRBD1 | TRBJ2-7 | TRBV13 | CASSQGQSPYEQYF | TGTGCCAGCAGTCAGGGACAGTCACCCTACGAGCAGTACTTC
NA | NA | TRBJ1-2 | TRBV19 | CASRGQLNKGYGYTF | TGTGCCAGTAGGGGCCAGTTAAATAAAGGCTATGGCTACACCTTC
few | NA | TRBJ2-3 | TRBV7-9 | CASSLIAATDTQYF | TGTGCCAGCAGCTTAATAGCGGCCACAGATACGCAGTATTTT
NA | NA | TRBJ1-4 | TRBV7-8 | CASSEVRGKLFF | TGTGCCAGCAGTGAAGTAAGGGGGAAACTGTTTTTT
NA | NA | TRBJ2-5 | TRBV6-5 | CASSSTGVDQETQYF | TGTGCCAGCAGTTCCACGGGGGTCGACCAAGAGACCCAGTACTTC
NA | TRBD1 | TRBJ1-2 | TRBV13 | CASSEGTGIGYGYTF | TGTGCCAGCAGCGAAGGGACAGGGATTGGTTATGGCTACACCTTC
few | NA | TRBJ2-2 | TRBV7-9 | CASSLGSGELFF | TGTGCCAGCAGCCTCGGCTCCGGGGAGCTGTTTTTT
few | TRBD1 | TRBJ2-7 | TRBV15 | CATQSGQGPLEQYF | TGTGCCACCCAAAGCGGACAGGGGCCCCTCGAGCAGTACTTC
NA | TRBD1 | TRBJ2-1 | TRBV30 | CAWRRIGTGREQFF | TGTGCCTGGAGGAGGATCGGGACAGGACGTGAGCAGTTCTTC
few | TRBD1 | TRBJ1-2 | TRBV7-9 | CASTAGGAGGYTF | TGTGCCAGCACCGCAGGGGGCGCGGGTGGCTACACCTTC
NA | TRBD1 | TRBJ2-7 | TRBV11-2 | CASSLAGGTGSYEQYF | TGTGCCAGCAGCTTAGCGGGTGGGACAGGGTCCTACGAGCAGTACTTC
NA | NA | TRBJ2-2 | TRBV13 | CASSLRRASNTGELFF | TGTGCCAGCAGCTTGCGCAGGGCGTCGAACACCGGGGAGCTGTTTTTT
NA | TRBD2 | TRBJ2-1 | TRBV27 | CASSLRAGGPREQFF | TGTGCCAGCAGTTTACGGGCGGGGGGGCCGCGTGAGCAGTTCTTC
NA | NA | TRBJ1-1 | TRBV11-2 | CASSLESGIRTEAFF | TGTGCCAGCAGCTTAGAGTCAGGGATTAGGACTGAAGCTTTCTTT
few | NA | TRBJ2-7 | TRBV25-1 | CASSENEYDRSSSYEQYF | TGTGCCAGCAGTGAAAATGAATACGACAGGTCTAGCTCCTACGAGCAGTACTTC
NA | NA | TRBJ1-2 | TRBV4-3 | CASSQDTITNYGYTF | TGCGCCAGCAGCCAAGATACCATTACTAACTATGGCTACACCTTC
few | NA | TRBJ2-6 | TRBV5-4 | CAEQDGANVLTF | TGTGCCGAGCAGGATGGGGCCAACGTCCTGACTTTC
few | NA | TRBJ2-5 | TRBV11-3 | CASSLERTDPQETQYF | TGTGCCAGCAGCTTAGAGAGGACCGACCCTCAAGAGACCCAGTACTTC
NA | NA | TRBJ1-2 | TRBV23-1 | CARHVIWKGYTF | TGCGCCAGGCACGTCATATGGAAGGGCTACACCTTC
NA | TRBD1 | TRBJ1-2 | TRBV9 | CASSANDRVGYTF | TGTGCCAGCAGCGCCAACGACAGGGTCGGCTACACCTTC
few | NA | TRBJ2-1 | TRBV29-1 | CSVVPAALVNEQFF | TGCAGCGTTGTTCCTGCGGCTTTAGTTAATGAGCAGTTCTTC
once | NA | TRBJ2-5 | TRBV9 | CASSVGARGQETQYF | TGTGCCAGCAGCGTAGGCGCCCGGGGGCAAGAGACCCAGTACTTC
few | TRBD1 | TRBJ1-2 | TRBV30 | CAWSPTGNYGYTF | TGTGCCTGGAGTCCGACAGGGAACTATGGCTACACCTTC
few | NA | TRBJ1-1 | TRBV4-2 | CASRTDSLTEAFF | TGTGCCAGCAGAACAGACAGTTTGACTGAAGCTTTCTTT
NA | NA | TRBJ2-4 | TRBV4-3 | CASSQESKGIAKNIQYF | TGCGCCAGCAGCCAAGAGTCTAAGGGGATAGCCAAAAACATTCAGTACTTC
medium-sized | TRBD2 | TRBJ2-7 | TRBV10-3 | CASGGGGWQYF | TGTGCCAGCGGCGGGGGGGGTTGGCAGTACTTC
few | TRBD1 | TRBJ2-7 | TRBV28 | CASSTGAEQYF | TGTGCCAGCAGTACAGGGGCCGAGCAGTACTTC
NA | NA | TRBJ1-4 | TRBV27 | CATSGTDEKLFF | TGTGCCACCTCCGGGACGGATGAAAAACTGTTTTTT
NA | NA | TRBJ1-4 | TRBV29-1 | CSVAEGGGAEKLFF | TGCAGCGTCGCAGAAGGAGGGGGTGCTGAAAAACTGTTTTTT
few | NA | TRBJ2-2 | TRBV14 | CASEAAGELFF | TGTGCCAGCGAGGCGGCCGGGGAGCTGTTTTTT